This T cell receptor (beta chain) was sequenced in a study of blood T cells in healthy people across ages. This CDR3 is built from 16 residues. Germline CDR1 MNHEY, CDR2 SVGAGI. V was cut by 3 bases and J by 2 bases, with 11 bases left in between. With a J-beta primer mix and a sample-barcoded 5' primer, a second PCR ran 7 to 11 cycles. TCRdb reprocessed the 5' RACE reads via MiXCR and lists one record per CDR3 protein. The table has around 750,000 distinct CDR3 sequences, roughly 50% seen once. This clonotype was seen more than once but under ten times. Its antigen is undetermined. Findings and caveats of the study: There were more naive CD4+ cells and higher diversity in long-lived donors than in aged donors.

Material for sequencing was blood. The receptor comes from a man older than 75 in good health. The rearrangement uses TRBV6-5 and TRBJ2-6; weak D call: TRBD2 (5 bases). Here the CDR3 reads CASSYGLAAGANVLTF. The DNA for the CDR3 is TGTGCCAGCAGTTATGGGCTAGCAGCTGGGGCCAACGTCCTGACTTTC.